Below, 4 T cell receptor beta chains from the same sample are listed, as sequenced in a study of blood T cell repertoires in COVID-19 (dated by TCRdb to about 2020). Library preparation was by the immunoSEQ multiplex PCR assay. TCRdb re-hosts the immuneACCESS table, in-frame sequences only. Its copies lack some clones; in the studies checked, an unresolved V gene accounts for under half of them, and the cause for the rest is not known. This sample holds some 89,000 clones; about three quarters were observed only once. Over 6% of the sample comes from the top ten. Input material: peripheral blood. The receptor source for this set is an older man with acute or convalescent COVID-19.

The chain carries TRBV5-4 and TRBJ2-5; a weak D match, TRBD2 (5 bases). From germline, CDR1 is SGHNT and CDR2 YYREEE (reference sequence). V lost 5 bases and J 4 bases, leaving 12 bases between the germline ends. This CDR3 comprises 13 residues. The CDR3 coding sequence is TGTGCCAGCAGTTTTACTAGTACAGAGACCCAGTACTTC. Encoded protein: CASSFTSTETQYF.

The V gene is TRBV27, the J gene TRBJ2-6; 8 nucleotides match TRBD1. V trimming: 6 bases; J trimming: 2 bases; junction bases outside the gene matches: 6. Germline CDR1 reads MNHEY; CDR2 reads SMNVEV (reference sequence). The CDR3 sequence is 16 residues long. CDR3 protein: CASRRGQGPGANVLTF. The CDR3 region has the DNA TGTGCCAGCAGACGAGGACAGGGCCCTGGGGCCAACGTCCTGACTTTC.

The V call is TRBV11-2, the J call TRBJ1-3, with D possibly TRBD1 on 6 matching bases. CDR1 and CDR2 from the germline V gene are SGHAT and FQNNGV. The CDR3 has 16 amino acids. Between the trimmed V and J ends, which lost 3 bases and 7 bases, there was a span of 19 bases. The CDR3, as DNA: TGTGCCAGCAGCTTGGATTACGACAGGTCCTCGAACACCATATATTTT. The encoded protein is CASSLDYDRSSNTIYF.

This clone was seen just once. The J gene is TRBJ1-1, the V gene TRBV27, with D possibly being TRBD1 (6 bases). CDR1 and CDR2 from the germline V gene are MNHEY and SMNVEV (reference sequence). This CDR3 region has 13 residues. V was pared by 4 bases and J by 10 bases, with 16 bases between. CDR3 residues: CASSSTTGGAAFF. CDR3 nucleotides: TGTGCCAGCAGTTCGACGACCGGGGGGGCAGCTTTCTTT.